The subject of this entry is one TCR beta chain. Its antigen remains unidentified. The patients chosen for sequencing had shown expansion of CD8+CD57+ cells (detected by flow cytometry). Therapy had not been given to patients before blood sampling. Trimming left V 4 bases short and J 4 bases short, with 8 bases between. The CDR3 loop spans 13 amino acids. The germline V gene has CDR1 MRHNA and CDR2 SNTAGT. These data come from a study of CD8+CD57+ T cells in acquired aplastic anemia. About the study: The sorted CD4+ and CD8+ cells yielded an average around 3.2 ug of DNA.

The template for TCR beta VDJ and CDR3 sequence profiling was genomic DNA. TCRdb recomputed calls from the reads with MiXCR, one row per CDR3 protein. The sample holds some 170,000 distinct CDR3 sequences, around 63% seen once. Study outcomes and limitations: Found in both controls and patients were fewer than 35 CD8+ CDR3 sequences. Significance was not reached for CD8+ Simpson's diversity between patients and controls.

The specimen sequenced was sorted CD4+, CD8+, or CD8+CD57+ T cells (not recorded which) from PBMCs. This chain connects TRBV6-4 to TRBJ1-3, with D hard to call. This clonotype was obtained from a human donor with aplastic anemia. The CDR3 here is CASSVATGNTIYF. The CDR3 DNA reads TGTGCCAGCAGTGTGGCGACGGGAAACACCATATATTTT.